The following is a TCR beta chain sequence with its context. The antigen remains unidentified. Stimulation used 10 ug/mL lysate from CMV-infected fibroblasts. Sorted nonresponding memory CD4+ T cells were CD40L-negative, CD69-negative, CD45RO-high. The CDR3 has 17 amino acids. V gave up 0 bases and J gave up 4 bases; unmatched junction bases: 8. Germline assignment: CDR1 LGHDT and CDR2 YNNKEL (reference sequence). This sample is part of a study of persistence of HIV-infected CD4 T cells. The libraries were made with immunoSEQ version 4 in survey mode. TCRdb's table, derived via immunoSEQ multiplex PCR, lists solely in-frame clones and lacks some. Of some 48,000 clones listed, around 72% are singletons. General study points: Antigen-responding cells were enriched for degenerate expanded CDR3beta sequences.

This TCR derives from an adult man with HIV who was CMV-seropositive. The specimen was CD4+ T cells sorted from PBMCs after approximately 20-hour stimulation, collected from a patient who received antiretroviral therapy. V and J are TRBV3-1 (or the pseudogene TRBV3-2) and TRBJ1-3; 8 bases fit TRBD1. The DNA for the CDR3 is TGTGCCAGCAGCCAAGATCAGACAGGGGCGCCGGGAAACACCATATATTTT. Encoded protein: CASSQDQTGAPGNTIYF.